This T cell receptor (beta chain) was sequenced for a study of CD8 T cells in Susac syndrome. CDR3 length: 12 residues. Trimming removed 4 bases at V and 6 bases at J, with 8 bases between. Germline V gives CDR1 MDHEN, CDR2 SYDVKM. An amount of RNA that ranged from 0.5 to 1 ug was reverse transcribed with random hexamers. TCRdb fed the immunoSEQ multiplex PCR reads into MiXCR, producing one record per CDR3 protein. The data show approximately 150,000 distinct CDR3 sequences, 94% seen once. The source is a human donor with multiple sclerosis. Sequences were obtained from CD4+ T cells from PBMCs. The rearrangement links TRBV28 to TRBJ2-3; D is unresolved. The CDR3: CASSSESDTQYF. CDR3 DNA sequence: TGTGCCAGCAGTTCCGAATCGGATACGCAGTATTTT.